These 26 T cell receptor beta chains were sequenced from one sample in a study of Graves' ophthalmopathy and Graves' hyperthyroidism. TCR beta CDR3 regions were amplified from RNA transcripts. HTBI primers were used in a first-round RT-PCR, which preceded a second-round multiplex PCR. TCRdb re-called the multiplex PCR reads with MiXCR, one entry per CDR3 protein. The table shows just over 600,000 distinct CDR3 sequences, with roughly 20% occurring only once. Sequencing was carried out using peripheral blood. The origin of the receptors is a woman aged 18-30 years with stable Graves' hyperthyroidism. Some clones in this sample may be carry-over from other donors' samples.

This chain links TRBV6-1 with TRBJ1-5, with 11 nucleotides matching TRBD1. This CDR3 has 15 residues. Per germline, CDR1 MNHNS and CDR2 SASEGT. Trimming took 6 bases from V and 5 from J; bases not matched to a gene: 6. CDR3 region: CASRSRDRGDQPQHF. CDR3 nucleotides: TGTGCCAGCAGATCCCGGGACAGGGGGGATCAGCCCCAGCATTTT.

The sample holds many counts of this clonotype. The rearrangement joins TRBV19 to TRBJ2-2; D may correspond to TRBD1 or TRBD2 (5 bases each). V was shortened by 3 bases and J by 6 bases, with 8 bases between the two germline ends. The CDR3 contains 13 residues. Germline CDR1 reads LNHDA; CDR2 reads SQIVND (reference sequence). This chain's CDR3 is CASSMGTSGELFF. The DNA for the CDR3 is TGTGCCAGTAGTATGGGGACCTCCGGGGAGCTGTTTTTT.

In this sample, this clonotype turned up many times. V usage is TRBV30 and J usage is TRBJ2-5; 9 nucleotides line up with TRBD1. The CDR3 contains 14 residues. Germline CDR1 reads GTSNPN; CDR2 reads SVGIG (reference sequence). The CDR3 spells CAAGTGLSQETQYF. The CDR3 DNA reads as TGTGCGGCCGGGACAGGGCTTTCACAAGAGACCCAGTACTTC.

This clonotype was seen many times. The chain uses TRBV7-2 and TRBJ1-2; D might be TRBD1 (5 bases). Germline lookup yields CDR1 SGHTA and CDR2 FQGNSA. This CDR3 spans 15 amino acids. V lost 5 bases, J lost 5 bases, and 18 bases lay in between. CDR3 in amino acids: CASSPEGVTLYGYTF. In DNA form, the CDR3 reads TGTGCCAGCAGCCCGGAAGGGGTTACCCTTTATGGCTACACCTTC.

This clonotype was counted many times. V usage is TRBV6-1 and J usage is TRBJ1-1; D may be TRBD1 (6 bases). The CDR3 consists of 14 residues. In germline, CDR1 is MNHNS, CDR2 SASEGT. V was clipped by 4 bases and J by 3 bases, with 12 bases between them. CDR3 loop: CASSGKGGYTEAFF. The CDR3 DNA is TGTGCCAGCAGTGGAAAGGGGGGCTACACTGAAGCTTTCTTT.

This clonotype was seen only a few times. The rearrangement uses TRBV28 and TRBJ1-1; 7 positions agree with TRBD1. The CDR3 totals 13 residues. Germline V gene lookup returns CDR1 MDHEN and CDR2 SYDVKM. The J segment lost 5 bases and the V segment lost 3 bases, leaving 3 bases of the junction unmatched. The CDR3 nucleotides are TGTGCCAGCAGTTTCAGGGGGTGGACTGAAGCTTTCTTT. Residues: CASSFRGWTEAFF.

This clonotype turned up a few times. The chain recombines TRBV20-1 with TRBJ2-7; 10 nucleotides align to TRBD2. Germline lookup yields CDR1 DFQATT and CDR2 SNEGSKA (reference sequence). This CDR3 has 14 residues. V lost 5 bases, J lost 6 bases, and 10 bases stayed unmatched. The CDR3 DNA is TGCAGTGCTCGAGGAGCGGGAGGGCCTTCCGAGCAGTACTTC. This encodes CSARGAGGPSEQYF.

The chain has TRBV15 and TRBJ1-3; TRBD1 might be the D (6 bases). CDR1 LNHNV and CDR2 YYDKDF come from the germline V gene (reference sequence). V gave up 3 bases and J gave up 4 bases, with 13 bases separating them. The length of the CDR3 is 15 residues. The CDR3 sequence is CATSRATGRGNTIYF. The CDR3 DNA sequence: TGTGCCACCAGCAGGGCCACAGGGAGGGGAAACACCATATATTTT.

This chain joins TRBV6-2 or TRBV6-3 and TRBJ1-5; possibly TRBD1 for D (5 bases). The CDR3 extends over 16 amino acids. V lost 6 bases and J lost 7, with 22 bases in between. The V gene's germline CDR1 is MNHEY and CDR2 SVGEGT. CDR3 DNA: TGTGCCAGCAGCCCACCAGGGCAGGGTGGATCGCAGCCCCAGCATTTT. Translating it yields CASSPPGQGGSQPQHF.

This clonotype showed up many times. The rearrangement links TRBV20-1 to TRBJ1-1, with a weak D call TRBD1 (6 bases). Germline V lookup: CDR1 DFQATT, CDR2 SNEGSKA (reference sequence). Trimming shortened V by 3 bases and J by 3 bases, and 17 bases separated the two germline ends. This CDR3 spans 15 amino acids. The CDR3 is CSARGVRGGHTEAFF. CDR3 bases: TGCAGTGCTAGGGGAGTGCGGGGGGGGCACACTGAAGCTTTCTTT.

This clonotype has more than one count but fewer than ten. The chain is built from TRBV19 and TRBJ1-5; TRBD1 aligns across 7 bases. Germline loops: CDR1 LNHDA, CDR2 SQIVND (reference sequence). The V gene end was trimmed by 4 bases and the J gene end by 3 bases; junction bases not matched to a gene: 9. This CDR3 comprises 16 residues. CDR3 DNA sequence: TGTGCCAGTAGTACTTCCCAGGGGGGATTCAATCAGCCCCAGCATTTT. Its protein product is CASSTSQGGFNQPQHF.

The sample holds many counts of this clonotype. The chain uses TRBV7-3 and TRBJ2-5; D unclear. Trimming shortened V by 1 base and J by 2 bases, and 5 bases separated the two germline ends. From germline, CDR1 is SGHTA and CDR2 FQGTGA. This CDR3 is 13 amino acids long. Here the CDR3 DNA reads TGTGCCAGCAGCTTAATGGTGCAAGAGACCCAGTACTTC. It is translated as CASSLMVQETQYF. The full variable domain, completed using reference TRBV7-3 and TRBJ2-5, is GAGVSQTPSNKVTEKGKYVELRCDPISGHTALYWYRQSLGQGPEFLIYFQGTGAADDSGLPNDRFFAVRPEGSVSTLKIQRTERGDSAVYLCASSLMVQETQYFGPGTRLLVL.

This clonotype was observed many times. The chain recombines TRBV12-3 or TRBV12-4 with TRBJ2-2; D remains unclear. The CDR3 covers 12 residues. V was cut by 7 bases and J by 6 bases, with 9 bases left in between. In nucleotides, the CDR3 is TGTGCCAGCATCTTTCGGGCCGGGGAGCTGTTTTTT. Protein sequence: CASIFRAGELFF.

This clonotype showed up just a few times. V is TRBV11-2 and J is TRBJ2-5; unclear D gene. Between the trimmed V and J ends, which lost 5 bases and 1 base, there was a span of 8 bases. The CDR3 loop spans 13 amino acids. Germline V lookup: CDR1 SGHAT, CDR2 FQNNGV. DNA of the CDR3: TGTGCCAGCAGCACCTACCGCCAAGAGACCCAGTACTTC. Amino acids: CASSTYRQETQYF.

This clonotype occurred many times. This rearrangement joins TRBV27 to TRBJ2-7; TRBD1 might be the D (6 bases). CDR3 length: 14 residues. Trimming removed 4 bases from V and 3 bases from J, with 13 bases in between. CDR1 and CDR2 from the germline V gene are MNHEY and SMNVEV (reference sequence). CDR3 loop: CASSSGHNLYEQYF. The CDR3 DNA reads TGTGCCAGCAGTTCGGGACACAATCTCTACGAGCAGTACTTC.

The J gene is TRBJ1-1, the V gene TRBV11-3; D uncertain. Trimming took 4 bases from V and 4 from J, leaving 13 bases between them. This CDR3 has 14 amino acids. Germline V gene lookup returns CDR1 SGHNT and CDR2 YENEEA. The CDR3 sequence: CASSSGVSGTEAFF. CDR3 coding DNA: TGTGCCAGCAGCTCGGGCGTTAGTGGCACTGAAGCTTTCTTT.

This clonotype occurred many times. The chain uses TRBV7-2 and TRBJ1-1; possibly TRBD1 for D (5 bases). Trimming cost V 5 bases and J 0 bases, with 13 bases left between them. This CDR3 is 15 amino acids long. Looked up from germline, CDR1 is SGHTA and CDR2 is FQGNSA. The CDR3 region is CASSLRRGLNTEAFF. CDR3 DNA sequence: TGTGCCAGCAGCCTCAGACGGGGCTTGAACACTGAAGCTTTCTTT.

The table lists this clonotype with many counts. This chain links TRBV12-3 or TRBV12-4 with TRBJ1-3; a weak D match, TRBD1 (5 bases). The V end was cut by 3 bases, the J end by 4 bases, with 10 bases between. The CDR3 covers 14 residues. CDR3 DNA: TGTGCCAGCAGTTTTGCTTCAGGGGGAAACACCATATATTTT. This translates into CASSFASGGNTIYF.

Regarding this clonotype: The conserved final phenylalanine or tryptophan is absent from the CDR3, which likely points to a read error. The chain joins TRBV6-2 or TRBV6-3 to TRBJ1-5; possibly TRBD1 for D (5 bases). Trimming cost V 0 bases and J 10 bases, with 13 bases left between them. The length of the CDR3 is 14 residues. CDR1 is MNHEY and CDR2 is SVGEGT in the germline V gene. The CDR3 protein is CASSYSATVFPQHV. The CDR3 coding sequence is TGTGCCAGCAGTTACTCGGCGACAGTGTTCCCCCAGCATGTT.

The chain recombines TRBV6-1 with TRBJ2-7; D tentatively reads TRBD1 or TRBD2 (5 bases each). The germline V gene has CDR1 MNHNS and CDR2 SASEGT. The length of the CDR3 is 15 residues. Trimming removed 6 bases from V and 0 bases from J, with 15 bases in between. The CDR3 DNA follows: TGTGCCAGCAGCTCCCGGGGCTGGCGCTCCTACGAGCAGTACTTC. The encoded protein is CASSSRGWRSYEQYF.

Concerning this clonotype itself: A read error may explain this, as a much larger clone is one base away. The chain uses TRBV7-3 and TRBJ2-6, with a weak D call TRBD1 (5 bases). V was trimmed by 5 bases and J by 1 base, leaving 15 bases between them. CDR3 length: 17 amino acids. CDR1 and CDR2 from the germline V gene are SGHTA and FQGTGA. CDR3 nucleotide sequence: TGTGCCAGCAGCCCCTGGGGCAGACCATCTGGGGCCAACGTCCTGACTTTC. Amino acid sequence: CASSPWGRPSGANVLTF.

This clonotype occurred many times. The chain links TRBV19 to TRBJ1-1, with a weak D call TRBD1 (5 bases). Trimming cost V 5 bases and J 0 bases, with 16 bases left between them. The length of the CDR3 is 16 residues. Germline CDR1 LNHDA, CDR2 SQIVND (reference sequence). The CDR3 is CASSAWDGPMNTEAFF. CDR3 DNA sequence: TGTGCCAGTAGTGCGTGGGACGGCCCCATGAACACTGAAGCTTTCTTT.

This clonotype was detected only a few times. The rearrangement joins TRBV2 to TRBJ2-7, with 8 bases fitting TRBD1. CDR1 and CDR2 (germline): SNHLY, FYNNEI. CDR3 length: 12 amino acids. Germline trimming cut 6 bases from V and 5 bases from J; bases unmatched to any gene: 3. CDR3 nucleotides: TGTGCCAGCAGGGACAGGGTACACGAGCAGTACTTC. It translates to CASRDRVHEQYF.

The table lists this clonotype with many counts. The chain carries TRBV29-1 and TRBJ1-1, with D uncertain. CDR1 is SQVTM, CDR2 ANQGSEA, per germline. There are 14 residues in the CDR3. The ends were cut back, 6 bases at V and 0 bases at J, with 14 bases in the middle. The DNA of the CDR3 is TGCAGCGTCGTATCTGGGTCTCTGAACACTGAAGCTTTCTTT. Translated, it gives CSVVSGSLNTEAFF.

On this clonotype itself: A read error may produce the germline difference seen at one junction end. The chain recombines TRBV20-1 with TRBJ2-2; perhaps TRBD2 as D (5 bases). This CDR3 has 14 amino acids. Germline V lookup: CDR1 DFQATT, CDR2 SNEGSKA (reference sequence). The CDR3 coding sequence is TGCAGTGCTAGATCGGGTCTTCCCACCGGGGAGCTGTGTTTT. It codes for CSARSGLPTGELCF.

This clonotype showed up just once. The chain couples TRBV6-2 or TRBV6-3 to TRBJ1-6, with D unclear. CDR1 and CDR2 from the germline V gene are MNHEY and SVGEGT. The CDR3 sequence is 15 residues long. Trimming stripped 0 bases from V and 7 bases from J, with 10 bases between. CDR3 sequence reads: CASSYSAVRNSPLHF. CDR3 bases: TGTGCCAGCAGTTACTCCGCAGTAAGGAATTCACCCCTCCACTTT.